A selection of T cell receptor beta chains follows, all from one sample in a study of blood T cell repertoires in COVID-19. Using immunoSEQ multiplex PCR, the repertoire was profiled, and TCRdb retains in-frame clones only, with some absent. The table includes 200,000 or so clones, approximately 90% detected once. Sample: PBMCs or T cells enriched from blood (not recorded which). These receptors all stem from a woman aged 40 to 50 with acute COVID-19. Each CDR3 is given with its conserved first and last residue. D genes are given only for firm matches. For some rows the clone size is stated as once, few or many, or as a class when expanded; others skip it.

j_call d_call clone_size v_call cdr3_nt cdr3_aa
TRBJ1-1 TRBD1 once TRBV12-5 TGTGCTAGTGGTGGTTACAGGGGGCTGGAAAACACTGAAGCTTTCTTT CASGGYRGLENTEAFF
TRBJ1-1 TRBD1 once TRBV7-9 TGTGCCAGCAGAAAGGGGGCCGGGACTGAAGCTTTCTTT CASRKGAGTEAFF
TRBJ1-1 - - TRBV11-3 TGTGCCAGCAGCTTCATCTCCCTGGGGGGTAAGGTGGTGTATTTACTATCCGCTTTCTTT CASSFISLGGKVVYLLSAFF
TRBJ1-6 - once TRBV7-2 TGTGCCAGCAGCTTAGGAGTGGGGACTCAATCACCCCTCCACTTT CASSLGVGTQSPLHF
TRBJ1-2 - - TRBV19 TGTGCCAGTAGTGTGGGGCTGCATGGCTACACCTTC CASSVGLHGYTF
TRBJ1-2 - - TRBV10-3 TGTGCCATCAGGACCGGAACCGGGACACCTAACTATGGCTACACCTTC CAIRTGTGTPNYGYTF
TRBJ1-1 TRBD1 - TRBV7-2 TGTGCCAGCAGCTCGGACAGGGGCACTGAAGCTTTCTTT CASSSDRGTEAFF
TRBJ1-1 - - TRBV7-2 TGTGCCAGCAGCTTAGACAGAGGGTACACTGAAGCTTTCTTT CASSLDRGYTEAFF
TRBJ1-1 TRBD1 - TRBV19 TGTGCCAGTAGTACCCTCTTGGGGACAGGTCGAGGCACTGAAGCTTTCTTT CASSTLLGTGRGTEAFF
TRBJ1-1 - - TRBV7-2 TGTGCCAGCAGCTCCCTCTTTAGTCCGGGGATTGGAGCTTTCTTT CASSSLFSPGIGAFF
TRBJ1-1 TRBD1 - TRBV5-5 TGTGCCAGCAGCCGACAGGGCGGAATGAACACTGAAGCTTTCTTT CASSRQGGMNTEAFF
TRBJ2-6 - - TRBV29-1 TGCAGCGTTGCTATCCGGGACTCTGGGGCCAACGTCCTGACTTTC CSVAIRDSGANVLTF
TRBJ1-2 - once TRBV5-4 TGTGCCAGCAGCCAGACAGTTGACTATGGCTACACCTTC CASSQTVDYGYTF
TRBJ2-1 TRBD1 - TRBV30 TGTGCCTGGAGTGTAGAACAGGGGAAGTTCTTC CAWSVEQGKFF
TRBJ1-4 TRBD1 - TRBV10-2 TGCGCCAGCAGCTTCGGACAGGCTCCAGCAACTAATGAAAAACTGTTTTTT CASSFGQAPATNEKLFF
TRBJ2-7 - - TRBV18 TGTGCCAGCTCACCACTCCTTATGGGGGGCTCCTACGAGCAGTACTTC CASSPLLMGGSYEQYF
TRBJ2-5 TRBD2 - TRBV5-1 TGCGCCAGCAGCTTGGGGCTAGCGGGGGGATGGGAGACCCAGTACTTC CASSLGLAGGWETQYF
TRBJ1-1 - - TRBV9 TGTGCCAGCAGCCCGTGGGGAGTGGGGACTGAAGCTTTCTTT CASSPWGVGTEAFF
TRBJ1-6 - - TRBV5-6 TGTGCCAGCAGCGGGGGAGGAAAGTCTTCACCCCTCCACTTT CASSGGGKSSPLHF
TRBJ1-1 - - TRBV20-1 TGCAGTGCTAGTGGTCTAAACACTGAAGCTTTCTTT CSASGLNTEAFF
TRBJ1-2 - few TRBV2 TGTGCCAGCACGTCGGAGAGGATCTATGGCTACACCTTC CASTSERIYGYTF
TRBJ1-5 - - TRBV2 TGTGCCAGCAGTACGACATCAGCCGCTAGCAATCAGCCCCAGCATTTT CASSTTSAASNQPQHF
TRBJ1-4 - - TRBV27 TGTGCCAGCAGTTGGGCAGCTGCAACTAATGAAAAACTGTTTTTT CASSWAAATNEKLFF
TRBJ1-2 TRBD1 - TRBV5-1 TGCGCCAGCAGCTCAGAACAGGGGCTCTATGGCTACACCTTC CASSSEQGLYGYTF
TRBJ2-3 TRBD1 - TRBV3-1/TRBV3-2 TGTGCCAGCAGCCCCGGGACAGGGGGAGCAGATACGCAGTATTTT CASSPGTGGADTQYF
TRBJ1-1 - once TRBV4-3 TGCGCCAGCAGCCAGTCAGTGATGAACACTGAAGCTTTCTTT CASSQSVMNTEAFF
TRBJ2-1 - - TRBV5-6 TGTGCCAGCAGCTTGATCGTCGGGGGCTCCTACAATGAGCAGTTCTTC CASSLIVGGSYNEQFF
TRBJ2-3 - - TRBV14 TGTGCCAGCAGCTCACGCCGGGGATCATATGGAGATACGCAGTATTTT CASSSRRGSYGDTQYF
TRBJ1-2 TRBD1 - TRBV18 TGTGCCAGCTCCCTCCCCAGTTCGACAGGGACCTATGGCTACACCTTC CASSLPSSTGTYGYTF
TRBJ1-1 - - TRBV19 TGTGCCAGTAGTATCCGCCTGGGCATCTCGAACACTGAAGCTTTCTTT CASSIRLGISNTEAFF
TRBJ1-4 - - TRBV4-3 TGCGCCAGCAGCCAAGTCGGGGGGCCTAATGAAAAACTGTTTTTT CASSQVGGPNEKLFF